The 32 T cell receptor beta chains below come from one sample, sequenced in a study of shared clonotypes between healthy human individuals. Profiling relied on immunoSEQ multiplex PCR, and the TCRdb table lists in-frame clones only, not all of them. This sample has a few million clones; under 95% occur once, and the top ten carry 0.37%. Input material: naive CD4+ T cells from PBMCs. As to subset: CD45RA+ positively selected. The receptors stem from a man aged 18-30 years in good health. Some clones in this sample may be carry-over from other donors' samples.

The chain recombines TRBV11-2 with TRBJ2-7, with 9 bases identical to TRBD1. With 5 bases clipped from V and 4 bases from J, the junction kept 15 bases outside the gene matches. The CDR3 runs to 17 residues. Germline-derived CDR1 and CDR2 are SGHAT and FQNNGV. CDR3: CASSPRQGEGRDYEQYF. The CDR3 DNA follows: TGTGCCAGCAGCCCCCGACAGGGGGAAGGTCGGGATTACGAGCAGTACTTC. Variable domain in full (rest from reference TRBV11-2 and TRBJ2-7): EAGVAQSPRYKIIEKRQSVAFWCNPISGHATLYWYQQILGQGPKLLIQFQNNGVVDDSQLPKDRFSAERLKGVDSTLKIQPAKLEDSAVYLCASSPRQGEGRDYEQYFGPGTRLTVT.

CDR3 sequence (DNA): TGTGCCAGCAGCTTGGGGCAGGCCCAAAGCACAGATACGCAGTATTTT. Translated: CASSLGQAQSTDTQYF. This chain links TRBV5-4 with TRBJ2-3, with no clear D. Germline V lookup: CDR1 SGHNT, CDR2 YYREEE (reference sequence). This CDR3 is built from 16 residues. Trimming cost V 0 bases and J 0 bases, with 11 bases left between them.

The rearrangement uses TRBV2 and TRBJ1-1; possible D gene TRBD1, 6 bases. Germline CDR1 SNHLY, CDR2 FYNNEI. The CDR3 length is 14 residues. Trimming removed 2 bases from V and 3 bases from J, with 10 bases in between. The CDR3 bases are TGTGCCAGCAGTGAAACAAGGGGGGACACTGAAGCTTTCTTT. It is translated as CASSETRGDTEAFF. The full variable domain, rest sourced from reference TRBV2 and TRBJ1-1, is EPEVTQTPSHQVTQMGQEVILRCVPISNHLYFYWYRQILGQKVEFLVSFYNNEISEKSEIFDDQFSVERPDGSNFTLKIRSTKLEDSAMYFCASSETRGDTEAFFGQGTRLTVV.

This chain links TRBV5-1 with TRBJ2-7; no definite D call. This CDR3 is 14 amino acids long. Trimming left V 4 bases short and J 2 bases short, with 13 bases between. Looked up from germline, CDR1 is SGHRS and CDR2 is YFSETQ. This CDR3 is CASSTSQVTYEQYF. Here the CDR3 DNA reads TGCGCCAGCAGCACCTCCCAGGTAACCTACGAGCAGTACTTC.

CDR3 DNA: TGTGCCAGCAGAAGGGAACAGGGAAGTGGCTACACCTTC. Protein: CASRREQGSGYTF. The V and J genes are TRBV2 and TRBJ1-2, with a tentative D call TRBD1 (6 bases). Germline assignment: CDR1 SNHLY and CDR2 FYNNEI. V was cut by 6 bases and J by 7 bases, with 15 bases left in between. The CDR3 consists of 13 residues.

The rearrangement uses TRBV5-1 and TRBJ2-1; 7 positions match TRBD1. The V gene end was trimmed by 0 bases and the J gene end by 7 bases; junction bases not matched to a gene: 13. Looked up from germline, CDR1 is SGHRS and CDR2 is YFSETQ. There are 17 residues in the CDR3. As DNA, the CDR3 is TGCGCCAGCAGCTTGGTCCTCACAGGGGATCTTACAAATGAGCAGTTCTTC. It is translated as CASSLVLTGDLTNEQFF.

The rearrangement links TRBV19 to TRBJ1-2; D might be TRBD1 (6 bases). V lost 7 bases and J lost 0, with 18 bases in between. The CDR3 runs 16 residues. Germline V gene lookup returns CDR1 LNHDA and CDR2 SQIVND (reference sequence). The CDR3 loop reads CASTTSGAYANYGYTF. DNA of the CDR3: TGTGCCAGTACTACCTCGGGGGCTTATGCTAACTATGGCTACACCTTC.

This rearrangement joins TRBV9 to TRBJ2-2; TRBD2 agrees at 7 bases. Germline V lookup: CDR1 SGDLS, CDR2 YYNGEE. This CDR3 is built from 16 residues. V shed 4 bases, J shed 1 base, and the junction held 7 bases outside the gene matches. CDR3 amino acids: CASSLEAGLNTGELFF. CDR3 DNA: TGTGCCAGCAGCCTGGAAGCGGGACTGAACACCGGGGAGCTGTTTTTT.

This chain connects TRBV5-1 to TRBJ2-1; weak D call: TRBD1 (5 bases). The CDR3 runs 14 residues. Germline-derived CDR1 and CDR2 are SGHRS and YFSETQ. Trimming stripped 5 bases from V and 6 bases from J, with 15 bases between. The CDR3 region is CASSSPPDSNEQFF. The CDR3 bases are TGCGCCAGCAGTTCCCCGCCAGACAGCAATGAGCAGTTCTTC.

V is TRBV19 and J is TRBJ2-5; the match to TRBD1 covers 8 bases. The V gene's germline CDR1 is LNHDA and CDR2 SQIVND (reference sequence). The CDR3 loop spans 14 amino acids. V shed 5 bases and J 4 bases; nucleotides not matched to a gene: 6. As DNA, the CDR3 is TGTGCCAGTAGTCCGAGAGGACAGGGAGAGACCCAGTACTTC. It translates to CASSPRGQGETQYF. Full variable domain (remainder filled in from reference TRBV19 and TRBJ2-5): DGGITQSPKYLFRKEGQNVTLSCEQNLNHDAMYWYRQDPGQGLRLIYYSQIVNDFQKGDIAEGYSVSREKKESFPLTVTSAQKNPTAFYLCASSPRGQGETQYFGPGTRLLVL.

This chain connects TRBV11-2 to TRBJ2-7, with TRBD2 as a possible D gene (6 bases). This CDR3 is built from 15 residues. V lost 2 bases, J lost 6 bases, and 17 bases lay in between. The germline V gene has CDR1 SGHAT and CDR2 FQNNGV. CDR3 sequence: CASSLSPVGGSEQYF. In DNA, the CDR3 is TGTGCCAGCAGCTTATCCCCAGTCGGAGGGTCCGAGCAGTACTTC.

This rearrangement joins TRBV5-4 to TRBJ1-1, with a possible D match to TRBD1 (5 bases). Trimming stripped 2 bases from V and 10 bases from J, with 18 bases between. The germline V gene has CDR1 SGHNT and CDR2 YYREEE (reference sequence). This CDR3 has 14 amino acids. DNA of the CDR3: TGTGCCAGCAGCTTACGGGGACCGGTTGGGGTAGCTTTCTTT. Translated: CASSLRGPVGVAFF.

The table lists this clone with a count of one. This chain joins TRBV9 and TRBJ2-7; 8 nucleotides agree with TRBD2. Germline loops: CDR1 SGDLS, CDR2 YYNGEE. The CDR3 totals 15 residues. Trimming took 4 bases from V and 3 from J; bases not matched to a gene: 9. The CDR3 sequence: CASSTGGDSVYEQYF. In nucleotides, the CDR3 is TGTGCCAGCAGCACGGGGGGGGACTCCGTCTACGAGCAGTACTTC.

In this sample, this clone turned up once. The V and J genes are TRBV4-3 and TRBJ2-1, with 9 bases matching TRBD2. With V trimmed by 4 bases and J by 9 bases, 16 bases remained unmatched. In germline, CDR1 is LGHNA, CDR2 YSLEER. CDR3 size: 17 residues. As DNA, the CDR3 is TGCGCCAGCAGCCTCCGACTAGCGGTGGGTGAGGCAGGTGAGCAGTTCTTC. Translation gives CASSLRLAVGEAGEQFF.

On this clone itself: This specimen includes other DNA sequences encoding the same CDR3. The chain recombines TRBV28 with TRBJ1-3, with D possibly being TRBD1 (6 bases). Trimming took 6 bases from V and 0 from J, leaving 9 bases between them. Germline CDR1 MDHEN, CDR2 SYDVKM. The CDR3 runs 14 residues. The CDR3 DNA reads TGTGCCAGCAGCCGACAGGTCTCTGGAAACACCATATATTTT. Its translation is CASSRQVSGNTIYF. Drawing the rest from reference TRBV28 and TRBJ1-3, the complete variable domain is DVKVTQSSRYLVKRTGEKVFLECVQDMDHENMFWYRQDPGLGLRLIYFSYDVKMKEKGDIPEGYSVSREKKERFSLILESASTNQTSMYLCASSRQVSGNTIYFGEGSWLTVV.

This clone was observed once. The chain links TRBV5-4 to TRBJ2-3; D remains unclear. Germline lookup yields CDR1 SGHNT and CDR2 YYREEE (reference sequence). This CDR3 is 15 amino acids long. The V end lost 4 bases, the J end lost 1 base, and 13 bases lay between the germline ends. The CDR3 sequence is CASSLEALRTDTQYF. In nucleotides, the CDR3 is TGTGCCAGCAGCCTTGAGGCCCTGCGCACAGATACGCAGTATTTT.

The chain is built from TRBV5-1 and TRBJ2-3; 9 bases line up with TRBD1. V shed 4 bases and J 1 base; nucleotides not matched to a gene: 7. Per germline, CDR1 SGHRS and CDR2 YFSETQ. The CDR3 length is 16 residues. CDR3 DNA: TGCGCCAGCAGCCCGTCGACAGGGGGGGGCACAGATACGCAGTATTTT. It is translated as CASSPSTGGGTDTQYF.

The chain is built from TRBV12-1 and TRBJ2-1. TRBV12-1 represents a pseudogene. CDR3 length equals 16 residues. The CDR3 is CASSFLGRVSYNEQFF. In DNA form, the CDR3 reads TGTGCCAGCAGCTTCCTGGGACGCGTTTCCTACAATGAGCAGTTCTTC.

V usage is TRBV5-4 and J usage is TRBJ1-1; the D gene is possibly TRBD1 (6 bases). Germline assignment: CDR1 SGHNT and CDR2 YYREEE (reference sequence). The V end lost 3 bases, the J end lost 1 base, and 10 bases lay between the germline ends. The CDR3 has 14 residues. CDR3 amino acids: CASSWGHRNTEAFF. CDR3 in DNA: TGTGCCAGCAGCTGGGGACACAGGAACACTGAAGCTTTCTTT.

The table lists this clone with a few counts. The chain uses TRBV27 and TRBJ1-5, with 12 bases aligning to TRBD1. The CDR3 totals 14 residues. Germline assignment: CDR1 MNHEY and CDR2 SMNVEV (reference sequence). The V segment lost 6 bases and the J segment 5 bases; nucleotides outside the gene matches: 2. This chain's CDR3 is CASSGTGGDQPQHF. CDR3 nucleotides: TGTGCCAGCAGCGGGACAGGGGGCGATCAGCCCCAGCATTTT.

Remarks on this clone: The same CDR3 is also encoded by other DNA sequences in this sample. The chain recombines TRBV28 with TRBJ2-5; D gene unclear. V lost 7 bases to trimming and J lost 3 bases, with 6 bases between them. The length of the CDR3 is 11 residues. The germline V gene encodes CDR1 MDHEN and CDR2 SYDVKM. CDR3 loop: CASTSEETQYF. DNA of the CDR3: TGTGCCAGCACTTCAGAAGAGACCCAGTACTTC.

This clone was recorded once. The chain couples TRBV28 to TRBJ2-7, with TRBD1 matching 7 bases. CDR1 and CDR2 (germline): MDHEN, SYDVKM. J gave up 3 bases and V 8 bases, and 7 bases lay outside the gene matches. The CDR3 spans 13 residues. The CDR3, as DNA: TGTGCCAGCGGTGGGACAGCCTACTACGAGCAGTACTTC. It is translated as CASGGTAYYEQYF.

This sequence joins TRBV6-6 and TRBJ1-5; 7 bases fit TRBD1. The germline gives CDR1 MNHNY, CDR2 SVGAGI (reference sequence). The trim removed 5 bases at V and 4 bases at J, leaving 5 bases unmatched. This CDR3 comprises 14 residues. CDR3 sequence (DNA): TGTGCCAGCAGTACGCGACAGGGAAATCAGCCCCAGCATTTT. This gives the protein CASSTRQGNQPQHF.

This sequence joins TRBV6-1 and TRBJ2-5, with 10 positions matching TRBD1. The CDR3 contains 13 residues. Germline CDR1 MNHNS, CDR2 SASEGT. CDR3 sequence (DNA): TGTGCAGGAGGGGGGACAGGGGAGTCGACCCAGTACTTC. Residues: CAGGGTGESTQYF.

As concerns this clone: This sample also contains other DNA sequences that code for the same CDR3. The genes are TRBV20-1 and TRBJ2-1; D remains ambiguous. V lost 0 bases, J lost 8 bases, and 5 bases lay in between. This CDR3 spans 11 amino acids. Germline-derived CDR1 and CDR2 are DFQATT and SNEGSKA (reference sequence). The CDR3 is CSARDRDEQFF. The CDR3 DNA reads TGCAGTGCTAGAGATAGGGATGAGCAGTTCTTC.

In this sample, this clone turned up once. In DNA form, the CDR3 reads TGTGCCAGTAGTATAAAGTCTTGGGGGAGGGTGAACACCGGGGAGCTGTTTTTT. Residues: CASSIKSWGRVNTGELFF. The chain uses TRBV19 and TRBJ2-2; 7 nucleotides align to TRBD2. The V and J ends lost 2 bases and 1 base, in that order; junction bases with no gene match: 10. CDR3 length equals 18 residues. Germline loops: CDR1 LNHDA, CDR2 SQIVND (reference sequence).

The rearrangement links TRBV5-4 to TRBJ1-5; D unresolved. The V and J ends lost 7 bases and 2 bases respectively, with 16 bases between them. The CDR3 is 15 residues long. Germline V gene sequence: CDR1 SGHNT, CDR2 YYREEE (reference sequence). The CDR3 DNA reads TGTGCCAGCCTACGGGCCATCTACGGCAATCAGCCCCAGCATTTT. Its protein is CASLRAIYGNQPQHF.

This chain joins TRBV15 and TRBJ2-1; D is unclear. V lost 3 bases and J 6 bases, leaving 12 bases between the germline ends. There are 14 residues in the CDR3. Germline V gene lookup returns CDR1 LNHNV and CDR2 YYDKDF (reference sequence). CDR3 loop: CATSRRFPLNEQFF. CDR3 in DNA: TGTGCCACCAGCAGGCGCTTTCCACTCAATGAGCAGTTCTTC.

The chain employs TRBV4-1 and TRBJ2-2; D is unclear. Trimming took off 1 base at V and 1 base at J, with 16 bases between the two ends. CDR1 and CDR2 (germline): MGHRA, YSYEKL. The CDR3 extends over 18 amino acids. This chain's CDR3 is CASSQGIIEVGNTGELFF. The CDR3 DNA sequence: TGCGCCAGCAGCCAAGGGATTATTGAGGTCGGGAACACCGGGGAGCTGTTTTTT.

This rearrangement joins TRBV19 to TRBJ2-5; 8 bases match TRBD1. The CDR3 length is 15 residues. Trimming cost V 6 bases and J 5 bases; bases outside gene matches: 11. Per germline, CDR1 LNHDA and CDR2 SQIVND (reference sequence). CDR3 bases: TGTGCCAGTAGACAAGACTTCAGGGGGCGGGAGACCCAGTACTTC. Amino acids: CASRQDFRGRETQYF.

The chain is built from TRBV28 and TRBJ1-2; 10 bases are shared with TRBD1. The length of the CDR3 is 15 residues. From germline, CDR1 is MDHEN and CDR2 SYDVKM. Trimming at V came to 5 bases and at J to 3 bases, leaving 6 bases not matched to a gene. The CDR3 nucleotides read TGTGCCAGCAGTGTCCGGGACAGGGGTTACTATGGCTACACCTTC. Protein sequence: CASSVRDRGYYGYTF.

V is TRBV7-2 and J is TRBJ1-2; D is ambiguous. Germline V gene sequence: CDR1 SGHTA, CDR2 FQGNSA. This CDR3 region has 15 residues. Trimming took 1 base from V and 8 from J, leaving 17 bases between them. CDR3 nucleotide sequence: TGTGCCAGCAGCTTAGATTTAAGGGCAGTTACCGGCTACACCTTC. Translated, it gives CASSLDLRAVTGYTF.